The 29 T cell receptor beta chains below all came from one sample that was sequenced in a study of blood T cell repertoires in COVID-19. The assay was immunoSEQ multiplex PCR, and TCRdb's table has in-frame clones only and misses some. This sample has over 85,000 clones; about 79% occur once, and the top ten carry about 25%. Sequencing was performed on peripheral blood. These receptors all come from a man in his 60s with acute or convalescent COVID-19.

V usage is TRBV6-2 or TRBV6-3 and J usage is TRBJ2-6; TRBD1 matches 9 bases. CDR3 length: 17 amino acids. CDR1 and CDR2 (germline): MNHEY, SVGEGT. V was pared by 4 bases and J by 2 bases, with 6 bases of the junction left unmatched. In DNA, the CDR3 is TGTGCCAGCAGTTTCGGGACAGGGTCCCCTGGGGCCAACGTCCTGACTTTC. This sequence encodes CASSFGTGSPGANVLTF.

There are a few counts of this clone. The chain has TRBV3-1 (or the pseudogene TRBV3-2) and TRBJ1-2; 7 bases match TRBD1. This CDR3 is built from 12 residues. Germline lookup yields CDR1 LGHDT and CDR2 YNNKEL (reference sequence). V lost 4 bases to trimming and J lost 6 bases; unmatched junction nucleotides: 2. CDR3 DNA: TGTGCCAGCAGCCGGACAGGCAATGGCTACACCTTC. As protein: CASSRTGNGYTF.

The CDR3 DNA reads TGTGCCAGCATAGAAGGACTAGCGAGCAATGAGCAGTTCTTC. Amino acid sequence: CASIEGLASNEQFF. The chain links TRBV2 to TRBJ2-1; 9 bases map to TRBD2. The CDR3 length is 14 residues. Germline CDR1 reads SNHLY; CDR2 reads FYNNEI. Trimming cost V 7 bases and J 6 bases; bases outside gene matches: 7. Full variable domain (remainder filled in from reference TRBV2 and TRBJ2-1): EPEVTQTPSHQVTQMGQEVILRCVPISNHLYFYWYRQILGQKVEFLVSFYNNEISEKSEIFDDQFSVERPDGSNFTLKIRSTKLEDSAMYFCASIEGLASNEQFFGPGTRLTVL.

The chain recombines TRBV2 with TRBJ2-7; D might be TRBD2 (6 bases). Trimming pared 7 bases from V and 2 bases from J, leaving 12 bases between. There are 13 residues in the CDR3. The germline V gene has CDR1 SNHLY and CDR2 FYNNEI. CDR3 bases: TGTGCCAGCATGATGGGCGGGGCCTACGAGCAGTACGTC. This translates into CASMMGGAYEQYV.

The CDR3 DNA follows: TGTGCCAGCAGTGAATGGCCGGCGGGGGGCGCGAACACCGGGGAGCTGTTTTTT. Protein product: CASSEWPAGGANTGELFF. The chain joins TRBV25-1 to TRBJ2-2, with 8 bases matching TRBD2. Germline lookup yields CDR1 MGHDK and CDR2 SYGVNS. The CDR3 sequence is 18 residues long. V trimming: 1 base; J trimming: 0 bases; junction bases outside the gene matches: 7.

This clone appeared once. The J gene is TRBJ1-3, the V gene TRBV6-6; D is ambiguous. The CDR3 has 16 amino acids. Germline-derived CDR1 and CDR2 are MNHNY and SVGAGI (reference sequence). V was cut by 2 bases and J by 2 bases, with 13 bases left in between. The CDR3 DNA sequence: TGTGCCAGCAGTTACGGTGCTGTCGGTACTGGAAACACCATATATTTT. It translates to CASSYGAVGTGNTIYF.

The CDR3 here is CAWSVGQVNEKLFF. CDR3 DNA sequence: TGTGCCTGGAGTGTGGGACAGGTTAATGAAAAACTGTTTTTT. This chain links TRBV30 with TRBJ1-4; 8 nucleotides align to TRBD1. This CDR3 contains 14 residues. J lost 4 bases, V lost 0 bases, and 1 base had no gene match. Germline V gene sequence: CDR1 GTSNPN, CDR2 SVGIG (reference sequence).

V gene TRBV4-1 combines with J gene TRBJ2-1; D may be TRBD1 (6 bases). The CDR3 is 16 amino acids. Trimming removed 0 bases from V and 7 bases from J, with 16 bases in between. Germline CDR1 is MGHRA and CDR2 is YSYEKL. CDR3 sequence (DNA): TGCGCCAGCAGCCAAGATTCCCAGGGGCGAGGGAATGAGCAGTTCTTC. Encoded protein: CASSQDSQGRGNEQFF.

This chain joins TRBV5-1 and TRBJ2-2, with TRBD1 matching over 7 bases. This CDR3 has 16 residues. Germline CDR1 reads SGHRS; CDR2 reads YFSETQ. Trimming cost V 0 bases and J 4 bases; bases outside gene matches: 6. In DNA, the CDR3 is TGCGCCAGCAGCTTGGTAGGGACAGTACTCACCGGGGAGCTGTTTTTT. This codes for CASSLVGTVLTGELFF.

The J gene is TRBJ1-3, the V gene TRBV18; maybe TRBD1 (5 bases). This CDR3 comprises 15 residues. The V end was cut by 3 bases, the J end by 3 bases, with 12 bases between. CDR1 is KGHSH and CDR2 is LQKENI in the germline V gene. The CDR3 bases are TGTGCCAGCTCACCCACCGCGGGGGATGGAAACACCATATATTTT. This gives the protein CASSPTAGDGNTIYF.

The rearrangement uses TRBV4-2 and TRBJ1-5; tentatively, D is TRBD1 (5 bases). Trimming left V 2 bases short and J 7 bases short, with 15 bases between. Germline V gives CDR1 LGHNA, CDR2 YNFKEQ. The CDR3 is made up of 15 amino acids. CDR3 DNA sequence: TGTGCCAGCAGCCAATCAGGGCAGGCACCCCAGCCCCAGCATTTT. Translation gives CASSQSGQAPQPQHF.

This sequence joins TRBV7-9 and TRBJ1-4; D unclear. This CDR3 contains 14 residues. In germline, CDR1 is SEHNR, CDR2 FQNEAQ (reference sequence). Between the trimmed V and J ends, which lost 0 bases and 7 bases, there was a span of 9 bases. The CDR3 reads CASSLAIPGEKLFF. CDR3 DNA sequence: TGTGCCAGCAGCTTAGCGATACCCGGTGAAAAACTGTTTTTT.

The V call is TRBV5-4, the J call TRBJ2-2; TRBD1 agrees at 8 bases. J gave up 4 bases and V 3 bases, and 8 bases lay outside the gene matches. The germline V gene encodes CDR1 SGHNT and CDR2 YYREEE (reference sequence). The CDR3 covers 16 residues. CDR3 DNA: TGTGCCAGCAGCTCCCGGGACAGGTCCCCCACCGGGGAGCTGTTTTTT. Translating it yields CASSSRDRSPTGELFF.

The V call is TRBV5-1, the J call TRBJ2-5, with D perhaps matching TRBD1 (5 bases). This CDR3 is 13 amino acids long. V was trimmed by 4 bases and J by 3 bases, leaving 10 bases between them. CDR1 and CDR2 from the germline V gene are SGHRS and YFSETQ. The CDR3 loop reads CASSRTFEETQYF. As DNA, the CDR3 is TGCGCCAGCAGCCGGACATTTGAAGAGACCCAGTACTTC.

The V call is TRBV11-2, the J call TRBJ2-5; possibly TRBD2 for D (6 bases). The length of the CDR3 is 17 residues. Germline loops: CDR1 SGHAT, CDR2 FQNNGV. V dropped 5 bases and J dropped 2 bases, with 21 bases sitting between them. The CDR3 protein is CASSPRLVYIIQETQYF. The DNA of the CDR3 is TGTGCCAGCAGCCCACGACTAGTGTATATAATACAAGAGACCCAGTACTTC.

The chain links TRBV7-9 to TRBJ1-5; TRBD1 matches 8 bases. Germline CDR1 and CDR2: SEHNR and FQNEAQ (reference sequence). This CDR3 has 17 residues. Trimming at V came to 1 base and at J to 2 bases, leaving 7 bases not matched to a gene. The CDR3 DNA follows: TGTGCCAGCAGCTTAGGGACAGGGCTTGGGGGCAATCAGCCCCAGCATTTT. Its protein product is CASSLGTGLGGNQPQHF. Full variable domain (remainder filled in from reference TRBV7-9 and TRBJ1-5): DTGVSQNPRHKITKRGQNVTFRCDPISEHNRLYWYRQTLGQGPEFLTYFQNEAQLEKSRLLSDRFSAERPKGSFSTLEIQRTEQGDSAMYLCASSLGTGLGGNQPQHFGDGTRLSIL.

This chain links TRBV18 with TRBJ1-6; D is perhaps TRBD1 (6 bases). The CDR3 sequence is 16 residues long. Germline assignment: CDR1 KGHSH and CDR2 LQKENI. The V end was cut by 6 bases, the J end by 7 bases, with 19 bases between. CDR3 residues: CASSQGGTGTNSPLHF. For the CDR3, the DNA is TGTGCCAGCTCCCAGGGCGGAACAGGGACCAATTCACCCCTCCACTTT.

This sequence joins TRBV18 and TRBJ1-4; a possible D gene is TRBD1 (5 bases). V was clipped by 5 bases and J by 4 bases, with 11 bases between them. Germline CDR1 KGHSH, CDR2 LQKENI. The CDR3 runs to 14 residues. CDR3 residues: CASSSQGRNEKLFF. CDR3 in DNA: TGTGCCAGCTCATCGCAGGGCCGTAATGAAAAACTGTTTTTT.

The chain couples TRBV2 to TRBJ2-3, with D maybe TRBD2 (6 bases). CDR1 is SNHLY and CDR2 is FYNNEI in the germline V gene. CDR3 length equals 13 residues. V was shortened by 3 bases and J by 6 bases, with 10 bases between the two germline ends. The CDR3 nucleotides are TGTGCCAGCAGTGAGGAGGGCTCGGATACGCAGTATTTT. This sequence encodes CASSEEGSDTQYF.

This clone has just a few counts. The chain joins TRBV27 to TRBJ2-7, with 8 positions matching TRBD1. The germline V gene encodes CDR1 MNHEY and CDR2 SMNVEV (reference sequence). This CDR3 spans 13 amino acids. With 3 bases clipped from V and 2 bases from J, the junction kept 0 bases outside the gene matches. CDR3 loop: CASSLDRAYEQYF. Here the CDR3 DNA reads TGTGCCAGCAGTTTGGACAGGGCCTACGAGCAGTACTTC.

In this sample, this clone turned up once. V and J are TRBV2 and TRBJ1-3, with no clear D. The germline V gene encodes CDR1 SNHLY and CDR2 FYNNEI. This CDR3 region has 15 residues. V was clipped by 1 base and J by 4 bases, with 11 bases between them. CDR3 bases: TGTGCCAGCAGTGAAGGGGCAAATCCGGGAAACACCATATATTTT. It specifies CASSEGANPGNTIYF.

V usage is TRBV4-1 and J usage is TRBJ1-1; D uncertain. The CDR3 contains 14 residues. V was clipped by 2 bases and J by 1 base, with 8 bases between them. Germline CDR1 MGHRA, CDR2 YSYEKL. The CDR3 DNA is TGCGCCAGCAGCCAACCGAACAAGAACACTGAAGCTTTCTTT. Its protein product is CASSQPNKNTEAFF.

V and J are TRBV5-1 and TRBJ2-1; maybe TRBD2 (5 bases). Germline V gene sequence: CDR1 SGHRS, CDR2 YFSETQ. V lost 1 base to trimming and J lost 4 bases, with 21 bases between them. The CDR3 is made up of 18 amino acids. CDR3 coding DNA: TGCGCCAGCAGCTTGAACCGAGGATCCCCCCGGACTTACAATGAGCAGTTCTTC. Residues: CASSLNRGSPRTYNEQFF.

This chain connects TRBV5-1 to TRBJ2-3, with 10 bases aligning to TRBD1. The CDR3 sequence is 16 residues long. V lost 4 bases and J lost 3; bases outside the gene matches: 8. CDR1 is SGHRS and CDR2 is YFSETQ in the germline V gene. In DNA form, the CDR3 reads TGCGCCAGCAGCGTCAGGACAGGGGGAGGTACAGATACGCAGTATTTT. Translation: CASSVRTGGGTDTQYF.

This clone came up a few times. The CDR3 sequence is CASSDLGGYNEQFF. CDR3 nucleotide sequence: TGTGCCAGCAGTGACCTCGGGGGGTACAATGAGCAGTTCTTC. The chain combines TRBV28 with TRBJ2-1; 7 nucleotides align to TRBD2. J was trimmed by 4 bases and V by 5 bases; bases with no gene match: 5. This CDR3 has 14 amino acids. The germline CDR1 and CDR2 sequences are MDHEN and SYDVKM.

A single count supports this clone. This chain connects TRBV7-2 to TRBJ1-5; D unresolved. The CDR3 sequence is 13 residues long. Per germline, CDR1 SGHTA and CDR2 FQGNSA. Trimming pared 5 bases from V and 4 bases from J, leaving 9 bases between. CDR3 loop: CASSPKWNQPQHF. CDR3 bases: TGTGCCAGCAGCCCTAAATGGAATCAGCCCCAGCATTTT. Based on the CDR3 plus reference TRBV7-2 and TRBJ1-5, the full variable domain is GAGVSQSPSNKVTEKGKDVELRCDPISGHTALYWYRQSLGQGLEFLIYFQGNSAPDKSGLPSDRFSAERTGGSVSTLTIQRTQQEDSAVYLCASSPKWNQPQHFGDGTRLSIL.

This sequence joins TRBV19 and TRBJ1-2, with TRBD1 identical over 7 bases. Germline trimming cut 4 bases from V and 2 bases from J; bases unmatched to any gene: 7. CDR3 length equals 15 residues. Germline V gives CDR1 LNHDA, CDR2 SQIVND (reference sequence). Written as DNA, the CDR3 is TGTGCCAGTAGTACCCCCAAGACAGGGAACTATGGCTACACCTTC. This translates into CASSTPKTGNYGYTF.

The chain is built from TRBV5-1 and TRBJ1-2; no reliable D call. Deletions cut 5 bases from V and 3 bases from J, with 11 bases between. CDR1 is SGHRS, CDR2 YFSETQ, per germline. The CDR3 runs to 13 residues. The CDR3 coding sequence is TGCGCCAGCAGTGGAGGAGACGACTATGGCTACACCTTC. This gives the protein CASSGGDDYGYTF.

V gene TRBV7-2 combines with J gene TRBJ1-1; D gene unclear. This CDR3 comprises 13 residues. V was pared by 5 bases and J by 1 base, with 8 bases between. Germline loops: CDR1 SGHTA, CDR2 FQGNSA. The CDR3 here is CASSQNKNTEAFF. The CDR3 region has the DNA TGTGCCAGCAGCCAGAATAAGAACACTGAAGCTTTCTTT.